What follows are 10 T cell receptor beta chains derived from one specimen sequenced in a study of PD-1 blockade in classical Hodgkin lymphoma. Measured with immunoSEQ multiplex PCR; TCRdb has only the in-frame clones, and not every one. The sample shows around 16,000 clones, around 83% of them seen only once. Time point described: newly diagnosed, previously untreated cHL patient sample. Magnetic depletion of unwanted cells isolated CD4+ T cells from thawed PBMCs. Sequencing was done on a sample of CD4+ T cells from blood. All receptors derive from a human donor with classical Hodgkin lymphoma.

The CDR3 loop is CASSLSGGYYEQYF. The CDR3 DNA sequence: TGTGCCAGCAGCTTATCGGGGGGTTACTACGAGCAGTACTTC. The chain employs TRBV7-9 and TRBJ2-5; 7 nucleotides match TRBD2. The end of the DNA aligns better with TRBJ2-7, so the J call may be wrong. Germline V gene lookup returns CDR1 SEHNR and CDR2 FQNEAQ (reference sequence). The CDR3 consists of 14 residues.

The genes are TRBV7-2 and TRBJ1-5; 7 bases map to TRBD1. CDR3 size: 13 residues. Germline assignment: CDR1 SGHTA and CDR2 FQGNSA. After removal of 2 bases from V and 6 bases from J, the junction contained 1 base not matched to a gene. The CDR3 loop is CASSLTGVQPQHF. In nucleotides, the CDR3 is TGTGCCAGCAGCTTAACAGGGGTTCAGCCCCAGCATTTT.

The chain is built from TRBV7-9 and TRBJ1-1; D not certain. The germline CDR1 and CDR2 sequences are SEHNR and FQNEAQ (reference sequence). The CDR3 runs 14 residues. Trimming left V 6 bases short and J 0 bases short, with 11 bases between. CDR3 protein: CASRPGRVNTEAFF. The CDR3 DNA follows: TGTGCCAGCAGACCCGGGAGGGTGAACACTGAAGCTTTCTTT.

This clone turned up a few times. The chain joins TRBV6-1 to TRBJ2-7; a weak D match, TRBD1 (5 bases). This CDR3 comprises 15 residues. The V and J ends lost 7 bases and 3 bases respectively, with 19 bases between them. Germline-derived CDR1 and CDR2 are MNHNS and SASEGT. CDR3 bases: TGTGCCAGCATCAGGGATGGTGGGGTTAGCTACGAGCAGTACTTC. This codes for CASIRDGGVSYEQYF.

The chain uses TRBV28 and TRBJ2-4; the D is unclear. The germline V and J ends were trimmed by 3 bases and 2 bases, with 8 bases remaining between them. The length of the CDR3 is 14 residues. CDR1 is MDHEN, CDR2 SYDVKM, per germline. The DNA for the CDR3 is TGTGCCAGCAGTTTTGTGGGGTCCAAAAACATTCAGTACTTC. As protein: CASSFVGSKNIQYF.

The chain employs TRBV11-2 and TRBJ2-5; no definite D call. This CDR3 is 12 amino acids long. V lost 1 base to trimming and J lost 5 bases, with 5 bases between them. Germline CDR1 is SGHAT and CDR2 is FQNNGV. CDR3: CASSLASETQYF. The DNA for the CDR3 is TGTGCCAGCAGCTTAGCTTCGGAGACCCAGTACTTC.

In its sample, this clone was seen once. As DNA, the CDR3 is TGCAGTGCTAGCCTAGCGGTTGAGCAGTTCTTC. Amino acid sequence: CSASLAVEQFF. V usage is TRBV20-1 and J usage is TRBJ2-1; 7 bases are shared with TRBD2. Germline loops: CDR1 DFQATT, CDR2 SNEGSKA (reference sequence). The CDR3 is made up of 11 amino acids. The trim removed 3 bases at V and 9 bases at J, leaving 2 bases unmatched.

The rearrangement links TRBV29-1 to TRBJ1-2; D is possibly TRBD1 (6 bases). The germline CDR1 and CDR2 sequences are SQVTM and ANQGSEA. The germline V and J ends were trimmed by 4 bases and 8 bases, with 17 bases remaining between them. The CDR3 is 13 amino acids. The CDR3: CSVGPVGAGGYTF. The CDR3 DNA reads TGCAGCGTTGGTCCCGTGGGGGCCGGGGGCTACACCTTC.

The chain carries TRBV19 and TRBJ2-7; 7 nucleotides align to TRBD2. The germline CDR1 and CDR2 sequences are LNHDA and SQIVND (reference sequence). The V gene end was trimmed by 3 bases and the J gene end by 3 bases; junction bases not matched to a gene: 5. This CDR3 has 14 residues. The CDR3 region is CASSIGSGIYEQYF. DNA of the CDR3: TGTGCCAGTAGTATCGGGAGCGGGATCTACGAGCAGTACTTC. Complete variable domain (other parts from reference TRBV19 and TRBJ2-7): DGGITQSPKYLFRKEGQNVTLSCEQNLNHDAMYWYRQDPGQGLRLIYYSQIVNDFQKGDIAEGYSVSREKKESFPLTVTSAQKNPTAFYLCASSIGSGIYEQYFGPGTRLTVT.

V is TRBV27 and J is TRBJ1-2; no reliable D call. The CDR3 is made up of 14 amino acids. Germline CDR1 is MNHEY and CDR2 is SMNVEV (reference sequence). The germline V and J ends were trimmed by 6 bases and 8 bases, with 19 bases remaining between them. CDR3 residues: CASSFRANNGGYTF. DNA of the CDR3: TGTGCCAGCAGCTTCCGGGCCAACAATGGGGGCTACACCTTC.